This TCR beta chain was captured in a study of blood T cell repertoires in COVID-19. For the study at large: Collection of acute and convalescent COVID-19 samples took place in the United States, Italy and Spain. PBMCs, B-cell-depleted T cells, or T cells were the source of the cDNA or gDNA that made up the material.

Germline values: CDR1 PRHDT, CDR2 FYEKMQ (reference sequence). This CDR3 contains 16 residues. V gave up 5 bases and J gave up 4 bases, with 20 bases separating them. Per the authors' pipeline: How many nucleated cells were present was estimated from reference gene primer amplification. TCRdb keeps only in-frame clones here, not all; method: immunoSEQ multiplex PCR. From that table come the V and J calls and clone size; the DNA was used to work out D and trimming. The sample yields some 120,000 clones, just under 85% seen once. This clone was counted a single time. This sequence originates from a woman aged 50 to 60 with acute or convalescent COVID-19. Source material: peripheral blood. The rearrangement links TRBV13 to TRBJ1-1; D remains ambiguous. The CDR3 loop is CASSGTRTESGTEAFF. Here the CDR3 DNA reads TGTGCCAGCAGCGGTACTCGGACGGAGAGCGGCACTGAAGCTTTCTTT.